Listed below are T cell receptor beta chains from one sample, sequenced in a study of T cell responses to AZD1222 COVID-19 vaccine. Sequencing was performed with immunoSEQ multiplex PCR; in TCRdb, only in-frame clones are kept and a portion is missing. The sample records roughly 120,000 clones, 87% being singletons. The specimen was peripheral blood, collected on day 0 of AZD1222 vaccination. Source of these receptors: an adult in good health. Each CDR3 is given with its conserved first and last residue. The D gene is left open where the match is weak. Clone sizes are given selectively: once, few, many, or a class where the clone is expanded.

j_call: TRBJ2-3; d_call: TRBD2; clone_size: -; v_call: TRBV24-1; cdr3_aa: CATSLAGGPDTQYF; cdr3_nt: TGTGCCACCAGTCTAGCGGGGGGGCCAGATACGCAGTATTTT
j_call: TRBJ2-3; d_call: TRBD2; clone_size: -; v_call: TRBV29-1; cdr3_aa: CSVPSGRGGTDTQYF; cdr3_nt: TGCAGCGTTCCTAGCGGGAGGGGGGGCACAGATACGCAGTATTTT
j_call: TRBJ2-7; d_call: TRBD1; clone_size: -; v_call: TRBV5-1; cdr3_aa: CASSARDRTYEQYF; cdr3_nt: TGCGCCAGCAGCGCCCGGGACAGGACTTACGAGCAGTACTTC
j_call: TRBJ2-1; d_call: -; clone_size: -; v_call: TRBV4-1; cdr3_aa: CASSQPGRRGGNEQFF; cdr3_nt: TGCGCCAGCAGCCAACCCGGTCGGAGGGGTGGGAATGAGCAGTTCTTC
j_call: TRBJ2-1; d_call: TRBD2; clone_size: -; v_call: TRBV19; cdr3_aa: CASTTTLLAGGGLSYNEQFF; cdr3_nt: TGTGCCAGTACCACAACCTTACTAGCGGGGGGGGGTCTCTCCTACAATGAGCAGTTCTTC
j_call: TRBJ2-5; d_call: TRBD2; clone_size: -; v_call: TRBV7-2; cdr3_aa: CASSARLARQTQYF; cdr3_nt: TGTGCCAGCAGCGCGCGACTAGCGCGACAGACCCAGTACTTC
j_call: TRBJ2-1; d_call: -; clone_size: -; v_call: TRBV4-2; cdr3_aa: CASSQDTREFSRFF; cdr3_nt: TGTGCCAGCAGCCAAGATACCAGGGAGTTTTCCAGGTTCTTC
j_call: TRBJ2-1; d_call: TRBD2; clone_size: -; v_call: TRBV11-2; cdr3_aa: CASNLGGGRNEQFF; cdr3_nt: TGTGCCAGCAACCTCGGGGGGGGTAGAAATGAGCAGTTCTTC
j_call: TRBJ1-4; d_call: TRBD1; clone_size: -; v_call: TRBV29-1; cdr3_aa: CSVSGTGGNEKLFF; cdr3_nt: TGCAGCGTTTCCGGGACAGGGGGTAATGAAAAACTGTTTTTT
j_call: TRBJ2-1; d_call: -; clone_size: many; v_call: TRBV13; cdr3_aa: CASSFKTPIFGNHEQFF; cdr3_nt: TGTGCCAGCAGCTTCAAAACGCCGATTTTCGGGAACCATGAGCAGTTCTTC
j_call: TRBJ2-7; d_call: -; clone_size: few; v_call: TRBV6-5; cdr3_aa: CASSYRAWRNSYEQYF; cdr3_nt: TGTGCCAGCAGTTACCGGGCTTGGCGGAACTCCTACGAGCAGTACTTC
j_call: TRBJ1-2; d_call: TRBD1; clone_size: -; v_call: TRBV6-5; cdr3_aa: CASSRATGNNYGYTF; cdr3_nt: TGTGCCAGCAGCAGAGCGACAGGGAATAACTATGGCTACACCTTC
j_call: TRBJ2-1; d_call: TRBD2; clone_size: -; v_call: TRBV6-4; cdr3_aa: CASSDEGLAGGNEQFF; cdr3_nt: TGTGCCAGCAGTGACGAGGGACTAGCGGGAGGGAATGAGCAGTTCTTC
j_call: TRBJ2-2; d_call: TRBD2; clone_size: -; v_call: TRBV6-4; cdr3_aa: CASRDGLAPMNTGELFF; cdr3_nt: TGTGCCAGCAGGGACGGACTAGCGCCAATGAACACCGGGGAGCTGTTTTTT
j_call: TRBJ2-3; d_call: -; clone_size: -; v_call: TRBV11-3; cdr3_aa: CASTDLGDTQYF; cdr3_nt: TGTGCCAGCACTGATTTAGGGGATACGCAGTATTTT
j_call: TRBJ2-1; d_call: -; clone_size: -; v_call: TRBV11-2; cdr3_aa: CASSLWGHEQFF; cdr3_nt: TGTGCCAGCAGCTTATGGGGACATGAGCAGTTCTTC
j_call: TRBJ1-5; d_call: TRBD1; clone_size: -; v_call: TRBV30; cdr3_aa: CAWTGQGLNQPQHF; cdr3_nt: TGTGCCTGGACGGGACAGGGGCTGAATCAGCCCCAGCATTTT
j_call: TRBJ1-5; d_call: TRBD1; clone_size: -; v_call: TRBV3-1/TRBV3-2; cdr3_aa: CASSLGTGNQPQHF; cdr3_nt: TGTGCCAGCAGCCTCGGGACAGGGAATCAGCCCCAGCATTTT
j_call: TRBJ2-3; d_call: -; clone_size: -; v_call: TRBV7-5; cdr3_aa: CARSQSRGSSTDTQYF; cdr3_nt: TGTGCCAGAAGCCAATCGCGGGGGAGTTCGACAGATACGCAGTATTTT
j_call: TRBJ2-7; d_call: -; clone_size: -; v_call: TRBV7-2; cdr3_aa: CASSESGTRSYEQYF; cdr3_nt: TGTGCCAGCAGCGAAAGCGGGACACGATCCTACGAGCAGTACTTC
j_call: TRBJ2-1; d_call: -; clone_size: -; v_call: TRBV27; cdr3_aa: CASSLIRSYNEQFF; cdr3_nt: TGTGCCAGCAGTCTTATCCGATCCTACAATGAGCAGTTCTTC
j_call: TRBJ2-7; d_call: TRBD1; clone_size: -; v_call: TRBV29-1; cdr3_aa: CSVATGTGAFEQYF; cdr3_nt: TGCAGCGTTGCTACCGGGACAGGGGCTTTCGAGCAGTACTTC
j_call: TRBJ2-1; d_call: TRBD1; clone_size: -; v_call: TRBV5-6; cdr3_aa: CASSLGDRGIKFF; cdr3_nt: TGTGCCAGCAGCTTGGGGGACAGGGGGATAAAGTTCTTC
j_call: TRBJ2-7; d_call: -; clone_size: once; v_call: TRBV7-8; cdr3_aa: CASSPTDYEQYF; cdr3_nt: TGTGCCAGCAGCCCCACAGACTACGAGCAGTACTTC
j_call: TRBJ2-5; d_call: TRBD1; clone_size: -; v_call: TRBV27; cdr3_aa: CASRSSPRGDRGRGTQYF; cdr3_nt: TGTGCCAGCAGGTCCTCACCTCGAGGGGACAGGGGTAGAGGGACCCAGTACTTC
j_call: TRBJ1-1; d_call: -; clone_size: -; v_call: TRBV4-2; cdr3_aa: CASSQDPGMNTEAFF; cdr3_nt: TGTGCCAGCAGCCAAGATCCAGGGATGAACACTGAAGCTTTCTTT
j_call: TRBJ1-5; d_call: -; clone_size: -; v_call: TRBV4-1; cdr3_aa: CASSQGSGKGNQPQHF; cdr3_nt: TGCGCCAGCAGCCAAGGGTCAGGGAAGGGCAATCAGCCCCAGCATTTT
j_call: TRBJ1-3; d_call: -; clone_size: -; v_call: TRBV7-2; cdr3_aa: CASSLSSLRDSGNTIYF; cdr3_nt: TGTGCCAGCAGCTTATCTTCCTTGCGGGACTCTGGAAACACCATATATTTT
j_call: TRBJ2-7; d_call: -; clone_size: -; v_call: TRBV3-1/TRBV3-2; cdr3_aa: CASRSAPLEQYF; cdr3_nt: TGTGCCAGCAGGTCAGCCCCCCTGGAGCAGTACTTC
j_call: TRBJ2-7; d_call: -; clone_size: -; v_call: TRBV6-5; cdr3_aa: CASSYGLGGEQYF; cdr3_nt: TGTGCCAGCAGTTACGGGTTGGGGGGCGAGCAGTACTTC
j_call: TRBJ1-1; d_call: -; clone_size: few; v_call: TRBV21-1; cdr3_aa: CASSARGQLNTEAFF; cdr3_nt: TGTGCCAGCAGCGCCCGGGGACAGTTGAACACTGAAGCTTTCTTT
j_call: TRBJ2-5; d_call: -; clone_size: -; v_call: TRBV28; cdr3_aa: CASSLTGVLETQYF; cdr3_nt: TGTGCCAGCAGTTTGACGGGAGTACTTGAGACCCAGTACTTC
j_call: TRBJ1-2; d_call: -; clone_size: -; v_call: TRBV28; cdr3_aa: CASSLQGTGYGYTF; cdr3_nt: TGTGCCAGCAGTTTACAGGGGACCGGCTATGGCTACACCTTC